The source of this TCR beta chain is a study of shared T cell receptors in the human thymus (dated by TCRdb to the early 2020s). With regard to the full study: The study investigated the way shared, self-reactive T-cell receptor alpha chains are produced in the human thymus.

The library was prepared using the immunoSEQ multiplex PCR assay. TCRdb carries this immuneACCESS record with in-frame sequences only. Its versions omit some clonotypes, under half of them owing to an unresolved V gene in the studies checked, with the rest unexplained. The sample includes hundreds of thousands of clones, with over 75% observed a single time. The ten largest clones capture over 0.008% of the sample. The CDR3 runs 14 residues from the cysteine to the phenylalanine. Left in the record is the CDR3 DNA by itself, 42 bases read in frame from the first base. In the germline V gene, CDR1 corresponds to KGHSH and CDR2 to LQKENI. Trimming costs V 3 bases and J 6 bases, and their ends lie 15 bases apart. Remarks on this clone: The antigen this receptor binds is unknown. Base qualities are not recorded, but no much larger clone differs from it by a single base.

These data also featured in a second study, about human thymus T cells. As noted in the second study: Donors were immunologically healthy infants undergoing open corrective cardiac surgery for congenital heart defects in Finland. The thymus tissue came from surgical resects taken out during corrective cardiac surgery. Usage of V and J gene segments appeared to be biased in both the thymic and the peripheral blood repertoires. Highly overlapping thymic TCR repertoires among unrelated individuals were reported in the related research. TCR alpha and beta repertoires from under 10 infant thymus samples and four related peripheral blood samples were characterized in the study. Donor ages ranging from roughly 6 to 244 days were recorded, and over 5 male and a couple of female infants were included in the cohort. Thymocytes were released mechanically from tissue and stored at -70 °C as pellets of roughly 9-31 million cells. Genomic DNA was extracted from frozen cell pellets with a QIAsymphony instrument. The immunoSEQ multiplex PCR assay was used to amplify the TCRB and TCRAD loci from a standardized quantity of quality-controlled genomic DNA. Amplicons spanned the V(D)J region at a length sufficient to cover the CDR3 and identify V and J genes. Through the commercial immunoSEQ service, the amplicons were sequenced on an Illumina platform. Primer bias and sequencing errors were corrected as previously described, and TCRAD and TCRB were defined on the basis of the IMGT database. Repertoires were analysed with immunoSEQ Analyzer 3.0 and VDJTools, covering basic statistics, V/J segment usage, diversity estimates, rarefaction and pairwise overlap. To estimate diversity, the Chao1, ChaoE, Efron-Thisted, Shannon and inverse Simpson indices were applied, and diversity was also estimated on datasets down-sampled to the smallest sample. Repertoire overlap was assessed by strict matching of CDR3 nucleotide sequence, V gene and J gene, and clustering was done by Jaccard-based multidimensional scaling. On average, thymus samples gave roughly 800,000 unique TCRB clonotypes, whereas blood samples gave about 84,000.

The source is a boy under two years old with a congenital heart defect. Donor details come from another sample of the same person, matched by shared clones. The chain joins TRBV18 to TRBJ2-7; possibly the D gene is TRBD1, per 5 matching bases. The sample comprised thymocytes. The sequence in DNA is TGTGCCAGCTCACCTCCGAAGGGGTTCCGCGAGCAGTACTTC. This encodes CASSPPKGFREQYF.